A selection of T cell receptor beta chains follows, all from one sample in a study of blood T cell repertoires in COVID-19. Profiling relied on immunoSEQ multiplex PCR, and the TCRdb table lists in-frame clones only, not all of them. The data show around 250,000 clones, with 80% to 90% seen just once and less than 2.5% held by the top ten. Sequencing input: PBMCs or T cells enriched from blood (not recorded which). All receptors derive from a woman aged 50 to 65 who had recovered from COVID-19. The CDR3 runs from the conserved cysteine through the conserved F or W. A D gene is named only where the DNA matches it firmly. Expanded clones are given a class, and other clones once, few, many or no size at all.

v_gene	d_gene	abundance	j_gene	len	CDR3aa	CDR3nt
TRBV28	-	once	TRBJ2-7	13	CASQYRSSYEQYF	TGTGCCAGCCAGTACCGAAGCTCCTACGAGCAGTACTTC
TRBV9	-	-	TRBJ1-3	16	CASSVGNTGFGNTIYF	TGTGCCAGCAGCGTAGGCAATACAGGGTTTGGAAACACCATATATTTT
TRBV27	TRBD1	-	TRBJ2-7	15	CASSRQTGFRSEQYF	TGTGCCAGCAGCAGGCAGACAGGGTTCAGGAGTGAGCAGTACTTC
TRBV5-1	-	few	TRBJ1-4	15	CASSLTGRTDEKLFF	TGCGCCAGCAGCTTGACAGGAAGAACCGATGAAAAACTGTTTTTT
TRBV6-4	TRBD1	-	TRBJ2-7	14	CASRGQAKYYEQYF	TGTGCCAGCAGAGGACAGGCGAAGTACTACGAGCAGTACTTC
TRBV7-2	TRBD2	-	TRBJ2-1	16	CASSSSGLATYNEQFF	TGTGCCAGCAGCTCGTCGGGACTAGCGACCTACAATGAGCAGTTCTTC
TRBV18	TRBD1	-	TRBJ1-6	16	CASSPGQGPYNSPLHF	TGTGCCAGCTCACCTGGACAGGGGCCCTATAATTCACCCCTCCACTTT
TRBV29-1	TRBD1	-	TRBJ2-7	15	CSVEHSSTGDGEQYF	TGCAGCGTTGAACATTCCTCCACAGGGGATGGGGAGCAGTACTTC
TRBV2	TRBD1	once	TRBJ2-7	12	CASSVGTGEQYF	TGTGCCAGCAGTGTCGGGACAGGGGAGCAGTACTTC
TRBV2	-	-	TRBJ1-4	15	CASIRQAVMDEKLFF	TGTGCCAGCATTAGACAGGCCGTTATGGATGAAAAACTGTTTTTT
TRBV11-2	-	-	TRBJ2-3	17	CASSPHHGQRSTDTQYF	TGTGCCAGCAGCCCCCACCACGGACAGCGAAGCACAGATACGCAGTATTTT